Shown below are 24 T cell receptor beta chains from a single sample sequenced in a study of cytomegalovirus exposure and HLA in healthy donors. The study ran its PCR with 60 Vbeta and 13 Jbeta primers. The repertoire was sequenced with immunoSEQ multiplex PCR; TCRdb's copy has only in-frame clones and lacks some. The data show approximately 170,000 clones, just under 75% seen once. The sample comprised PBMCs. These receptors were obtained from a man aged 30-40 years in good health and CMV-seropositive.

This chain links TRBV5-1 with TRBJ1-1, with TRBD1 matching 7 bases. The CDR3 loop spans 13 amino acids. Germline CDR1 reads SGHRS; CDR2 reads YFSETQ. The trim removed 7 bases at V and 5 bases at J, leaving 8 bases unmatched. CDR3 sequence (DNA): TGCGCCAGCGCCACCCCAGGGGGGACTGAAGCTTTCTTT. Translated: CASATPGGTEAFF.

This clone was recorded a few times. V is TRBV7-9 and J is TRBJ2-1; 9 bases are shared with TRBD2. CDR1 and CDR2 from the germline V gene are SEHNR and FQNEAQ (reference sequence). The CDR3 sequence is 14 residues long. V trimming: 3 bases; J trimming: 8 bases; junction bases outside the gene matches: 5. CDR3 region: CASSFAGGQYEQFF. The CDR3 DNA reads as TGTGCCAGCAGCTTCGCGGGGGGGCAGTATGAGCAGTTCTTC.

The gene calls are TRBV6-5 and TRBJ1-1, with TRBD1 as a possible D gene (6 bases). The CDR3 has 14 residues. Germline V lookup: CDR1 MNHEY, CDR2 SVGAGI. V dropped 6 bases and J dropped 2 bases, with 13 bases sitting between them. This CDR3 reads CASRGAALNTEAFF. CDR3 sequence (DNA): TGTGCCAGCAGGGGGGCAGCCCTAAACACTGAAGCTTTCTTT.

The rearrangement links TRBV6-6 to TRBJ2-7; the D gene is possibly TRBD2 (7 bases). The germline V gene has CDR1 MNHNY and CDR2 SVGAGI (reference sequence). The CDR3 contains 15 residues. Trimming took 2 bases from V and 0 from J, leaving 11 bases between them. DNA of the CDR3: TGTGCCAGCAGTTACCTAGCGGACAGCTCCTACGAGCAGTACTTC. Translation gives CASSYLADSSYEQYF.

The chain joins TRBV5-1 to TRBJ1-3; D ambiguous. Germline V gene lookup returns CDR1 SGHRS and CDR2 YFSETQ. The CDR3 totals 17 residues. Deletions cut 0 bases from V and 0 bases from J, with 13 bases between. CDR3 residues: CASSLARDILSGNTIYF. In DNA, the CDR3 is TGCGCCAGCAGCTTGGCCCGCGACATCCTCTCTGGAAACACCATATATTTT.

CDR3 sequence (DNA): TGTGCCAGCAGCGTAGCGGAAGGGGGCGATGAGCAGTTCTTC. It encodes CASSVAEGGDEQFF. The chain employs TRBV9 and TRBJ2-1; 7 nucleotides match TRBD1. This CDR3 has 14 amino acids. V shed 0 bases, J shed 8 bases, and the junction held 5 bases outside the gene matches. The germline V gene encodes CDR1 SGDLS and CDR2 YYNGEE.

This chain uses TRBV28 with TRBJ2-1, with D unresolved. The CDR3 is made up of 13 amino acids. Germline V gene lookup returns CDR1 MDHEN and CDR2 SYDVKM. Trimming left V 3 bases short and J 9 bases short, with 12 bases between. CDR3 loop: CASSFPRVAEQFF. CDR3 nucleotides: TGTGCCAGCAGTTTCCCCCGGGTGGCTGAGCAGTTCTTC.

The CDR3 DNA sequence: TGTGCCTGGAGTGGTGGGGCAAGTTCTACTGGAAACACCATATATTTT. It codes for CAWSGGASSTGNTIYF. This rearrangement joins TRBV30 to TRBJ1-3; TRBD1 might be the D (5 bases). Germline CDR1 GTSNPN, CDR2 SVGIG (reference sequence). Trimming shortened V by 1 base and J by 2 bases, and 15 bases separated the two germline ends. The CDR3 consists of 16 residues.

V and J are TRBV5-1 and TRBJ1-1, with D tentatively TRBD1 (5 bases). Germline CDR1 reads SGHRS; CDR2 reads YFSETQ. V was clipped by 0 bases and J by 6 bases, with 12 bases between them. This CDR3 has 14 amino acids. The CDR3 loop is CASSLVDPGAEAFF. The CDR3 DNA is TGCGCCAGCAGCTTGGTAGACCCGGGGGCTGAAGCTTTCTTT.

This clone was counted a few times. The V gene is TRBV2, the J gene TRBJ2-1; a weak D match, TRBD1 (6 bases). The V gene's germline CDR1 is SNHLY and CDR2 FYNNEI. The CDR3 spans 14 residues. V lost 4 bases, J lost 5 bases, and 12 bases lay in between. The CDR3 nucleotides read TGTGCCAGCAGTGGACAGGTGGGACACAATGAGCAGTTCTTC. Translated: CASSGQVGHNEQFF.

This clone has more than one count but fewer than ten. The V call is TRBV10-1, the J call TRBJ2-7; 7 bases agree with TRBD2. Germline CDR1 WNHNN, CDR2 SYGVQD (reference sequence). The V gene end was trimmed by 8 bases and the J gene end by 3 bases; junction bases not matched to a gene: 19. CDR3 size: 17 residues. CDR3: CASRGKTSRVPLYEQYF. The CDR3 DNA sequence: TGCGCCAGCCGGGGTAAGACTAGCCGGGTTCCCCTCTACGAGCAGTACTTC.

The V gene is TRBV2, the J gene TRBJ2-3, with 9 bases lining up with TRBD2. CDR1 SNHLY and CDR2 FYNNEI come from the germline V gene. Unmatched junction bases numbered 5, after V lost 5 bases and J lost 2 bases. The CDR3 extends over 15 amino acids. The CDR3 nucleotides read TGTGCCAGCAGTCCGCGGGGGGGAAACACAGATACGCAGTATTTT. Its translation: CASSPRGGNTDTQYF.

This clone was recorded a few times. The chain has TRBV4-2 and TRBJ1-2, with 10 bases that match TRBD1. The V gene end was trimmed by 0 bases and the J gene end by 8 bases; junction bases not matched to a gene: 6. The CDR3 spans 15 residues. CDR1 and CDR2 from the germline V gene are LGHNA and YNFKEQ. The CDR3 sequence is CASSQEGTGAGGYTF. In DNA, the CDR3 is TGTGCCAGCAGCCAAGAAGGGACAGGGGCGGGAGGCTACACCTTC.

As concerns this clone: The junction departs from the called germline gene at one end, perhaps through a read error. This chain joins TRBV7-7 and TRBJ2-3; 9 nucleotides align to TRBD1. The CDR3 consists of 15 residues. Germline V CDR1 and CDR2: SSHAT, FNYEAQ (reference sequence). CDR3 sequence (DNA): TGTGCTAGCAGCGCCGGGACAGGGAGAATGGATACGCAGTATTTT. Translating it yields CASSAGTGRMDTQYF.

The chain uses TRBV30 and TRBJ2-3; 7 bases map to TRBD1. The CDR3 has 11 amino acids. Germline CDR1 and CDR2: GTSNPN and SVGIG (reference sequence). V lost 0 bases to trimming and J lost 14 bases; unmatched junction nucleotides: 5. DNA of the CDR3: TGTGCCTGGAGTGTAGGACAGGTGAGGTATTTT. Protein: CAWSVGQVRYF.

This clone was seen a few times. The rearrangement uses TRBV6-6 and TRBJ1-2; 11 bases align to TRBD1. The CDR3 runs to 14 residues. Germline-derived CDR1 and CDR2 are MNHNY and SVGAGI (reference sequence). J was trimmed by 8 bases and V by 2 bases; bases with no gene match: 4. The CDR3 sequence: CASSYRTGGGGYTF. DNA for the CDR3: TGTGCCAGCAGTTACCGGACAGGGGGCGGAGGCTACACCTTC.

This clone appeared a few times. The chain uses TRBV5-4 and TRBJ1-2, with 9 positions matching TRBD1. Germline V CDR1 and CDR2: SGHNT, YYREEE (reference sequence). V lost 4 bases to trimming and J lost 4 bases; unmatched junction nucleotides: 5. The length of the CDR3 is 14 residues. DNA for the CDR3: TGTGCCAGCAGCCCCGGGACAGGGACCTATGGCTACACCTTC. Amino acids: CASSPGTGTYGYTF.

The chain is built from TRBV19 and TRBJ2-2; 7 nucleotides line up with TRBD1. The CDR3 extends over 15 amino acids. Germline CDR1 is LNHDA and CDR2 is SQIVND (reference sequence). J lost 6 bases, V lost 3 bases, and 7 bases had no gene match. This CDR3 reads CASSIPTGIAGELFF. The CDR3 DNA is TGTGCCAGTAGTATCCCGACAGGGATAGCCGGGGAGCTGTTTTTT.

A remark on this clone: The junction shows a germline mismatch at one end, possibly a read error. The rearrangement links TRBV7-9 to TRBJ1-2; 7 bases align to TRBD1. This CDR3 contains 14 residues. In germline, CDR1 is SEHNR, CDR2 FQNEAQ (reference sequence). The CDR3 reads CSSSLMGTGEGYTF. The CDR3 region has the DNA TGTTCCAGCAGCTTAATGGGTACAGGGGAAGGCTACACCTTC.

This clone has a single count. This chain uses TRBV7-9 with TRBJ1-6; D gene uncertain. The CDR3 is made up of 13 amino acids. Germline assignment: CDR1 SEHNR and CDR2 FQNEAQ (reference sequence). With 5 bases removed from V and 7 bases from J, the gap between germline ends came to 9 bases. In DNA form, the CDR3 reads TGTGCCAGCAGCCCAAGGGAGAATTCACCCCTCCACTTT. It codes for CASSPRENSPLHF.

The gene calls are TRBV13 and TRBJ2-3; 7 bases are a match to TRBD1. Germline V gene sequence: CDR1 PRHDT, CDR2 FYEKMQ (reference sequence). The CDR3 totals 14 residues. Trimming at V came to 4 bases and at J to 4 bases, leaving 5 bases not matched to a gene. In nucleotides, the CDR3 is TGTGCCAGCAGCTCCCTGACAGGGTCAGATACGCAGTATTTT. Encoded protein: CASSSLTGSDTQYF.

This clone was seen once. One junction end does not reproduce the germline sequence, and a read error may be involved. This chain uses TRBV7-9 with TRBJ1-4; 10 nucleotides line up with TRBD1. From germline, CDR1 is SEHNR and CDR2 FQNEAQ (reference sequence). This CDR3 comprises 18 residues. CDR3 region: CSSSTLLGTGEKGEKLFF. For the CDR3, the DNA is TGTTCCAGCAGCACCCTACTAGGGACAGGGGAGAAAGGTGAAAAACTGTTTTTT.

Only a few counts were recorded for this clone. The chain employs TRBV7-2 and TRBJ1-4; TRBD1 is a possible D gene (6 bases). Trimming took 3 bases from V and 7 from J, leaving 15 bases between them. The CDR3 consists of 15 residues. CDR1 and CDR2 from the germline V gene are SGHTA and FQGNSA. The CDR3: CASSFLGAKGEKLFF. The CDR3 bases are TGTGCCAGCAGCTTTTTGGGGGCAAAGGGTGAAAAACTGTTTTTT.

The V and J genes are TRBV7-9 and TRBJ1-2; possible D gene TRBD1, 5 bases. The germline CDR1 and CDR2 sequences are SEHNR and FQNEAQ (reference sequence). Between the trimmed V and J ends, which lost 6 bases and 3 bases, there was a span of 11 bases. CDR3 size: 13 residues. CDR3 loop: CASRHLGDYGYTF. CDR3 in DNA: TGTGCCAGCAGACACCTAGGGGACTATGGCTACACCTTC. The full variable domain, with the rest looked up from reference TRBV7-9 and TRBJ1-2, is DTGVSQNPRHKITKRGQNVTFRCDPISEHNRLYWYRQTLGQGPEFLTYFQNEAQLEKSRLLSDRFSAERPKGSFSTLEIQRTEQGDSAMYLCASRHLGDYGYTFGSGTRLTVV.